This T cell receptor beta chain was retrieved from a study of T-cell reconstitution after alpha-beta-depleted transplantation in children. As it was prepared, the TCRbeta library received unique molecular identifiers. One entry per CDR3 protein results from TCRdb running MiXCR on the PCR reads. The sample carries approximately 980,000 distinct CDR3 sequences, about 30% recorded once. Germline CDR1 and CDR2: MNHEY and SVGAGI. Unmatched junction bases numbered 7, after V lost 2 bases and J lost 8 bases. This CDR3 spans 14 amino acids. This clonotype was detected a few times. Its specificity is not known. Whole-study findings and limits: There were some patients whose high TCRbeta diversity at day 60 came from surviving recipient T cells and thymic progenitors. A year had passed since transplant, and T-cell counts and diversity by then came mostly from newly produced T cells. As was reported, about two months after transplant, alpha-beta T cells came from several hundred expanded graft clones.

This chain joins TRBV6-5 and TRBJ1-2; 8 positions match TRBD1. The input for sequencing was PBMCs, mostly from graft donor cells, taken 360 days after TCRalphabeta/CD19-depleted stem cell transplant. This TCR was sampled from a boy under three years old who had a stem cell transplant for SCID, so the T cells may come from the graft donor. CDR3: CASSYARTGRGYTF. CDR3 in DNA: TGTGCCAGCAGTTACGCCCGGACAGGGAGGGGCTACACCTTC.